The clone carrying this T cell receptor (beta chain) was recorded a few times. The data were taken from a study of early T cells in non-severe SARS-CoV-2 infection. Attachment of unique molecular identifiers to individual cDNA molecules was performed. TCRdb called the 5' RACE reads again in MiXCR, with one record for every CDR3 protein. The data hold 70,000 to 85,000 distinct CDR3 sequences, with around 13% observed a single time. The CDR3 extends over 17 amino acids. Per germline, CDR1 DFQATT and CDR2 SNEGSKA (reference sequence). Germline trimming cut 5 bases from V and 6 bases from J; bases unmatched to any gene: 18.

Specimen: whole blood. This chain links TRBV20-1 with TRBJ2-2, with TRBD1 matching 7 bases. The source of this sequence is an adult who was a healthcare worker with PCR-confirmed SARS-CoV-2 infection or an uninfected control (not recorded which). The CDR3 nucleotides are TGCAGTGCTTCCATCCCCGGGACAGAAAAAGGTCCCGGGGAGCTGTTTTTT. Translated, it gives CSASIPGTEKGPGELFF.